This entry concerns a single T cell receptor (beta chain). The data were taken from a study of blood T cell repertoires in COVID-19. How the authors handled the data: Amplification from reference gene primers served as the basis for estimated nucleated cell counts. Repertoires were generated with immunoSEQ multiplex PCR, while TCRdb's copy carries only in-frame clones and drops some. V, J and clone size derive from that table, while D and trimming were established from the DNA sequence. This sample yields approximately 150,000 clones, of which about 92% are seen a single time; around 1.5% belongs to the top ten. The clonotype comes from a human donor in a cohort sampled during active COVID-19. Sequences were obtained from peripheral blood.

This CDR3 is CASSEGGQHYEQYF. The CDR3 region has the DNA TGTGCCAGCAGTGAAGGAGGCCAGCACTACGAGCAGTACTTC. V usage is TRBV2 and J usage is TRBJ2-7; D gene ambiguous. The CDR3 extends over 14 amino acids. Deletions cut 1 base from V and 3 bases from J, with 10 bases between. Germline CDR1 and CDR2: SNHLY and FYNNEI.